The sequence of this T cell receptor beta chain was determined in a study of T cell repertoires in aging, cancer and after chemotherapy. Study overall: Donors were grouped into six age bands spanning 30 or younger through 70 or older. Millions of TCR reads were in the whole dataset.

As concerns this clonotype: The target antigen is unknown.

Amplification of TCR beta used genomic DNA extracted from peripheral blood. A mixed TRB-A/B primer pool amplified rearranged TRB by multiplex touch-down PCR. MiXCR, run by TCRdb on the multiplex PCR reads, gives a single entry per CDR3 protein. The table shows roughly 7,000 distinct CDR3 sequences, with less than 45% occurring only once. The study, taken as a whole, reports: In healthy donors, age-related TCR diversity loss mainly reflected lost richness. In each cancer cohort, median generation probability increased across chemotherapy, suggesting thymic output rebounded.

Sequenced material: blood. The TCR originated in a human donor in good health.

The CDR3 DNA sequence: TGCGCCAGCGGACACAGGTCCCTCACAGATACGCAGTATTTT. This gives the protein CASGHRSLTDTQYF. J is TRBJ2-3 and V is TRBV5-1, with a tentative D call TRBD1 (5 bases). The ends were cut back, 7 bases at V and 2 bases at J, with 14 bases in the middle. The CDR3 consists of 14 residues. The germline V gene encodes CDR1 SGHRS and CDR2 YFSETQ. Together with reference TRBV5-1 and TRBJ2-3, the CDR3 gives the full variable domain: KAGVTQTPRYLIKTRGQQVTLSCSPISGHRSVSWYQQTPGQGLQFLFEYFSETQRNKGNFPGRFSGRQFSNSRSEMNVSTLELGDSALYLCASGHRSLTDTQYFGPGTRLTVL.